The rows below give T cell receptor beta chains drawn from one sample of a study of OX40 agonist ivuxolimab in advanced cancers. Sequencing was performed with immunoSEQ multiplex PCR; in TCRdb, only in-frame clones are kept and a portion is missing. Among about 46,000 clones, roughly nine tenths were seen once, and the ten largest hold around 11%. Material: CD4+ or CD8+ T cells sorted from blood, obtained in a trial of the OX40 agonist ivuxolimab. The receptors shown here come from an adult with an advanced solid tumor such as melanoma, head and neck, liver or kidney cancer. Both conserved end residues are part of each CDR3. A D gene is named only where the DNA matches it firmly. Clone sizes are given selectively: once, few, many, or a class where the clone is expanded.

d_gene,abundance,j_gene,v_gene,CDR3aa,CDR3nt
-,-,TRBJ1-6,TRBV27,CASKRSYNSPLHF,TGTGCCAGCAAAAGGTCCTATAATTCACCCCTCCACTTT
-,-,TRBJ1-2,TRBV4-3,CASSPGDGYTF,TGCGCCAGCAGCCCCGGGGATGGCTACACCTTC
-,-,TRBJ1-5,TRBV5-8,CASSLALLSNQPQHF,TGTGCCAGCAGCTTAGCTCTTCTTAGCAATCAGCCCCAGCATTTT
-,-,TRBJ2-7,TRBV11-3,CASSLGDNGGYEQYF,TGTGCCAGCAGCTTAGGGGACAACGGTGGCTACGAGCAGTACTTC
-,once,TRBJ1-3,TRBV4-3,CASSQGPSGNTIYF,TGCGCCAGCAGCCAGGGGCCCTCTGGAAACACCATATATTTT
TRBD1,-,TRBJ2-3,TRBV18,CASSSGTVSTDTQYF,TGTGCCAGCTCATCAGGGACAGTTAGCACAGATACGCAGTATTTT
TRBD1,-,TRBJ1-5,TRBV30,CAWSAGQGAQPQHF,TGTGCCTGGAGTGCTGGACAGGGGGCTCAGCCCCAGCATTTT
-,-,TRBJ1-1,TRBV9,CASSSDGSSEAFF,TGTGCCAGCAGCTCGGACGGATCCTCTGAAGCTTTCTTT
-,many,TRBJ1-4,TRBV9,CASSVGATNEKLFF,TGTGCCAGCAGCGTAGGTGCAACTAATGAAAAACTGTTTTTT
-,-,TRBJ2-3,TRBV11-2,CASSLTGGLGDTQYF,TGTGCCAGCAGCTTAACCGGAGGACTCGGCGATACGCAGTATTTT
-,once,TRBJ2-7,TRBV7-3,CASSSPLHSYGEQYF,TGTGCCAGCAGCTCGCCCCTACATTCCTACGGCGAGCAGTACTTC
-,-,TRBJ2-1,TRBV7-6,CASSSEGWGYNEQFF,TGTGCCAGCAGCTCGGAGGGATGGGGCTACAATGAGCAGTTCTTC
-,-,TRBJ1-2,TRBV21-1,CASNNLGRQLYGYTF,TGTGCCAGCAACAATCTAGGGCGACAGCTCTATGGCTACACCTTC
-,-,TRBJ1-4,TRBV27,CASSDPDRKEKLFF,TGTGCCAGCAGCGATCCAGACAGGAAGGAAAAACTGTTTTTT
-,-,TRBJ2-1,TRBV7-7,CASSFDLGNWNEQFF,TGTGCTAGCAGCTTTGACTTAGGGAATTGGAATGAGCAGTTCTTC